This TCR beta chain originates from a study of blood T cell repertoires in COVID-19 (dated by TCRdb to 2018 to 2020). About the full investigation: The collaborator samples originated in the United States, Italy and Spain and spanned the acute and convalescent phases of COVID-19. The material from the prospective study consisted of cDNA or gDNA derived from T cells, B-cell-depleted T cells, or PBMCs. Where available, HLA class I and class II types were taken from metadata supplied by the sample provider and were not determined by assay-based typing. The samples were drawn from the first 160 participants of the ongoing ImmuneRACE study and from 950 to 1,500 subjects provided by 6 global collaborators. The repertoires were made available in a free public database intended to serve as a resource for research on the immune response to SARS-CoV-2. Nearly every sample came with metadata listing a de-identified subject ID, COVID-19 status, age in years and sex. Subjects who had been exposed to COVID-19, were actively infected with it, or had recovered from it provided the deeply sampled blood TCRbeta repertoires that made up the dataset.

Overall study results and their limits: Clinical and demographic metadata were provided uncurated, with the amount varying by source and participant.

To note about this clone: The target of this receptor is not known. The input lacks base qualities; no much larger clone sits a single base away.

The collaborating institutions used their own protocols to collect whole blood in K2EDTA tubes. Collaborator samples were shipped for TCRbeta analysis as frozen whole blood, isolated PBMCs, or DNA extracted from either sample type. The immunoSEQ Assay, a bias-controlled multiplex PCR, was used to amplify TCRbeta CDR3 regions from genomic DNA. The original pipeline was this. Within the assay, amplification of reference gene primers was used to estimate how many nucleated cells each sample contained. To quantify the absolute abundance of each unique TCRbeta CDR3 rearrangement, sequence reads were collapsed and filtered. For each sample, productive Simpson clonality was calculated as the square root of Simpson's diversity index across productive rearrangements. TCRdb limited this immuneACCESS table to in-frame rearrangements with V and J called. A share of clones is missing; checked studies link under half to unresolved V genes, and the rest is unexplained. The V and J calls and the clone size are those of that table, but D and trimming were determined from the DNA. Counted in this sample were around 50,000 clones; 88% of them appeared once. Of the sample, over 8.5% is held by the ten largest clones.

Sequencing was done on a sample of peripheral blood. This clonotype originated in a man aged 45-60 years with active COVID-19.

CDR3 region: CASSLEHNRWAEAFF. The DNA reads TGTGCCAGCAGCTTAGAACACAACAGGTGGGCTGAAGCTTTCTTT. The chain uses TRBV11-2 and TRBJ1-1, with a weak D call of TRBD1 (5 bases match). Trimming at the junction amounts to 0 bases on V and 6 bases on J, and the germline ends lie 14 bases apart. The CDR3 runs 15 amino acids, cysteine and phenylalanine included. Only the CDR3 region is kept as DNA, spanning 45 bases read in frame from base 1. CDR1 is given as SGHAT and CDR2 as FQNNGV, both from the germline V gene.